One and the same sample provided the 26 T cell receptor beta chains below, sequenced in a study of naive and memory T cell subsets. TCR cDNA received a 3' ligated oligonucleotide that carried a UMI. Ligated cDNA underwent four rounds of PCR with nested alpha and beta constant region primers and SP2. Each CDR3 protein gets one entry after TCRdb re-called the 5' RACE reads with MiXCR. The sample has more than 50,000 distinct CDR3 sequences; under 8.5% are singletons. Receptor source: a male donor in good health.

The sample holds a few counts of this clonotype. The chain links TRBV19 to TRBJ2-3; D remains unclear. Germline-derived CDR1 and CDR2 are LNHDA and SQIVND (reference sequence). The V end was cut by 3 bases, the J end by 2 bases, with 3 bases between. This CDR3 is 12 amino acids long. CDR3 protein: CASSITTDTQYF. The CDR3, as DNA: TGTGCCAGTAGTATCACCACAGATACGCAGTATTTT.

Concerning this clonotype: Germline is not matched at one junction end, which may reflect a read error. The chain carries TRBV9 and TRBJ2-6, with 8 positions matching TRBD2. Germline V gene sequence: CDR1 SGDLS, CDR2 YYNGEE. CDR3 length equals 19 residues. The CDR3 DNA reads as TGTGCCAGCAGCGCAGGGATAGCGGGGACGACCTCTGGGGGCAACGTCCTGACTTTC. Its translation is CASSAGIAGTTSGGNVLTF.

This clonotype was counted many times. CDR3 in DNA: TGTGCCAGCTCACCAGGGACAGAGCACTATGGCTACACCTTC. It yields the protein CASSPGTEHYGYTF. The rearrangement uses TRBV18 and TRBJ1-2; TRBD1 aligns across 7 bases. Germline CDR1 and CDR2: KGHSH and LQKENI. The CDR3 sequence is 14 residues long. V lost 2 bases, J lost 3 bases, and 3 bases stayed unmatched.

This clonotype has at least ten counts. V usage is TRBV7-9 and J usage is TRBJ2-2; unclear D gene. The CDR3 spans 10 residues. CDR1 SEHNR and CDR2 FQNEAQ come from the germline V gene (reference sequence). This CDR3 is CGANTGELFF. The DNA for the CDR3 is TGTGGAGCGAACACCGGGGAGCTGTTTTTT.

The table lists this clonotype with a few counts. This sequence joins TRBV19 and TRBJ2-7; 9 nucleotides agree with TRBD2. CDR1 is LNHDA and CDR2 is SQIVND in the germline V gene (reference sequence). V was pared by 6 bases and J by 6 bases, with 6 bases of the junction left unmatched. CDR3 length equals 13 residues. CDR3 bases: TGTGCCAGTAGGGGACTAGCAATCGGCGAGCAGTACTTC. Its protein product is CASRGLAIGEQYF.

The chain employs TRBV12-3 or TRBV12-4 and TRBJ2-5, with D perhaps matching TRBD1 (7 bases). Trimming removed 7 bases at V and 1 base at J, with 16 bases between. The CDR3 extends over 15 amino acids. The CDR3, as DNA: TGTGCCAGCACCCTACGACAGGGAGGCCAAGAGACCCAGTACTTC. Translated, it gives CASTLRQGGQETQYF.

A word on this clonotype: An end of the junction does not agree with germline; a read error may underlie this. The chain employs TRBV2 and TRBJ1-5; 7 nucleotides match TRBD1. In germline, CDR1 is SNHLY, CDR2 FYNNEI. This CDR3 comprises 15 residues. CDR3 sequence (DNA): TGTGCCAGCAGCGAAGGGACAGCTAGCAATCAGCCCCAGCATTTT. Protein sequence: CASSEGTASNQPQHF.

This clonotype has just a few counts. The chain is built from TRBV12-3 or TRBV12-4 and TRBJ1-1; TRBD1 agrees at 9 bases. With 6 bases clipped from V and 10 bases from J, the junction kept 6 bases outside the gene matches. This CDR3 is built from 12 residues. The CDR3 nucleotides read TGTGCCAGCAGGAGCGGGACAGGGTTAGCTTTCTTT. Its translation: CASRSGTGLAFF.

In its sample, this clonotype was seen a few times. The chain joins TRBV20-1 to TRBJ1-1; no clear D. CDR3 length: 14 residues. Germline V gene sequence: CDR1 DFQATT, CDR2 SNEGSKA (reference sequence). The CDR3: CRAIVSREGTEAFF. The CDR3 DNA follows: TGCAGGGCCATAGTAAGCCGGGAGGGCACTGAAGCTTTCTTT.

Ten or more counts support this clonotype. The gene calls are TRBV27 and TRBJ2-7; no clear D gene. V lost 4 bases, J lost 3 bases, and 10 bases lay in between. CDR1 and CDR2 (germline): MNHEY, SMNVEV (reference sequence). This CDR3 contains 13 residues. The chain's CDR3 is CASSSYPLYEQYF. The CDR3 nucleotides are TGTGCCAGCAGTTCATACCCCCTCTACGAGCAGTACTTC.

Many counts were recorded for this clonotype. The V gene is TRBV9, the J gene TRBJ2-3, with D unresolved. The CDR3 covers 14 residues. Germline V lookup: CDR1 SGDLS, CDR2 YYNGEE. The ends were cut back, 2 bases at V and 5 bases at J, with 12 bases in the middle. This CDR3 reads CASSVDKLRDTQYF. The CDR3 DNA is TGTGCCAGCAGCGTCGACAAGCTGAGAGATACGCAGTATTTT.

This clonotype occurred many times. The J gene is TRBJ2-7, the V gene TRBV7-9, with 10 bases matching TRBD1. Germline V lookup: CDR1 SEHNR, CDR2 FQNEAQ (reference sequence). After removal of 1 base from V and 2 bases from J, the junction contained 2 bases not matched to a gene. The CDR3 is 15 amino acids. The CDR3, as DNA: TGTGCCAGCAGCTTAGTTGGGACAGGGGCCTACGAGCAGTACTTC. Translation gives CASSLVGTGAYEQYF.

This chain's CDR3 is CSVYGGVHEQYF. The CDR3 region has the DNA TGCAGCGTTTACGGGGGGGTCCACGAGCAGTACTTC. This chain uses TRBV29-1 with TRBJ2-7; 8 bases are a match to TRBD2. This CDR3 has 12 amino acids. Germline CDR1 and CDR2: SQVTM and ANQGSEA. With 5 bases clipped from V and 5 bases from J, the junction kept 5 bases outside the gene matches.

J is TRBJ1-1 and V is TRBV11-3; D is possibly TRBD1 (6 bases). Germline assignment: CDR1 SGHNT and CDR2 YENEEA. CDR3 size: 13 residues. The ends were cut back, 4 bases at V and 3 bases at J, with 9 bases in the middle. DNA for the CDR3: TGTGCCAGCAGCTGGACAGCGGACACTGAAGCTTTCTTT. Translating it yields CASSWTADTEAFF.

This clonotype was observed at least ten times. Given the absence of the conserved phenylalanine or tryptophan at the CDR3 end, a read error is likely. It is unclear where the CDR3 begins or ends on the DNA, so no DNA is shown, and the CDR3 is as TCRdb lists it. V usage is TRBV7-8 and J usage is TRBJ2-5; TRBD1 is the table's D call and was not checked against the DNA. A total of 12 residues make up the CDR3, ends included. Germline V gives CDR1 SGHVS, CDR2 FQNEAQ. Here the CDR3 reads CASSSQGAIRES.

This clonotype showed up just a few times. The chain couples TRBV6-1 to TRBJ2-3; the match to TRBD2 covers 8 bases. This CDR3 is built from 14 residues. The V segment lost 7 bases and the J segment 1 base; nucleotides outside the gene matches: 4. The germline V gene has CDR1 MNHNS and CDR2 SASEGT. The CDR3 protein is CASKSGSGTDTQYF. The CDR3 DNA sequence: TGTGCCAGCAAAAGCGGGAGTGGCACAGATACGCAGTATTTT.

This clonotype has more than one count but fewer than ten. CDR3 protein: CASSQDVSGTQYF. CDR3 DNA sequence: TGTGCCAGCAGCCAAGATGTGTCGGGGACCCAGTACTTC. J is TRBJ2-5 and V is TRBV3-1; D gene unclear. Trimming took off 0 bases at V and 7 bases at J, with 9 bases between the two ends. Germline CDR1 is LGHDT and CDR2 is YNNKEL (reference sequence). This CDR3 region has 13 residues.

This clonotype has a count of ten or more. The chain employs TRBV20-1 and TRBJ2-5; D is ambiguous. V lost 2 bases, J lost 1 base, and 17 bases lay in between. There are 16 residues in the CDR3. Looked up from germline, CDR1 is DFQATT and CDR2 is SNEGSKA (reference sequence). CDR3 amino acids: CSARPPNMATQETQYF. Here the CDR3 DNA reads TGCAGTGCTAGACCGCCCAATATGGCGACCCAAGAGACCCAGTACTTC.

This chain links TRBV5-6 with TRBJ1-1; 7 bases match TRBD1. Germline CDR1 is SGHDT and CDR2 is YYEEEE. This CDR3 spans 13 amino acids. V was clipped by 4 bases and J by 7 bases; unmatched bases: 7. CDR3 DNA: TGTGCCAGCAGCCCATACCGGGACAGTGAAGCTTTCTTT. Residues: CASSPYRDSEAFF.

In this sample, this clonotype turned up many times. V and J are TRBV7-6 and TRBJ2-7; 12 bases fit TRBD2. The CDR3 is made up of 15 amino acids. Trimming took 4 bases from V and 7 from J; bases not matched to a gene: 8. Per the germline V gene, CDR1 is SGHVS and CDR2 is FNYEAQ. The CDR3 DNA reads TGTGCCAGCAGCTCACGACTAGCGGGAGTTGATGAGCAGTACTTC. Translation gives CASSSRLAGVDEQYF.

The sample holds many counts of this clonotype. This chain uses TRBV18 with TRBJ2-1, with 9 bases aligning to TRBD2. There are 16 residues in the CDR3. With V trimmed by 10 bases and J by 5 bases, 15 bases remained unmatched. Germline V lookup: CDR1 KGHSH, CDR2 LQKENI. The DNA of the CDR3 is TGTGCCACCGCGGGAACACGCGGGGGGGCGGACAATGAGCAGTTCTTC. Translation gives CATAGTRGGADNEQFF.

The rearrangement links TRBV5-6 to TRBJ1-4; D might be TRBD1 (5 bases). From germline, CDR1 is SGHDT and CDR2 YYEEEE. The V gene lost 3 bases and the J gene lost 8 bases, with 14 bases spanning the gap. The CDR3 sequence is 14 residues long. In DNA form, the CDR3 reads TGTGCCAGCAGCTCCAAGGGGAGAAGCGAAAAACTGTTTTTT. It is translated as CASSSKGRSEKLFF. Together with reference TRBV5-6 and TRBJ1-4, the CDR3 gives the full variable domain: DAGVTQSPTHLIKTRGQQVTLRCSPKSGHDTVSWYQQALGQGPQFIFQYYEEEERQRGNFPDRFSGHQFPNYSSELNVNALLLGDSALYLCASSSKGRSEKLFFGSGTQLSVL.

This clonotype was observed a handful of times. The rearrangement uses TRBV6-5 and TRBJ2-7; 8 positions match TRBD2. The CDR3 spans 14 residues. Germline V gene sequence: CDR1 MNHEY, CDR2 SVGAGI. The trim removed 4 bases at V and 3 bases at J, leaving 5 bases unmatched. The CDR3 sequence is CASSSGRENYEQYF. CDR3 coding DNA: TGTGCCAGCAGTTCCGGGAGGGAAAACTACGAGCAGTACTTC.

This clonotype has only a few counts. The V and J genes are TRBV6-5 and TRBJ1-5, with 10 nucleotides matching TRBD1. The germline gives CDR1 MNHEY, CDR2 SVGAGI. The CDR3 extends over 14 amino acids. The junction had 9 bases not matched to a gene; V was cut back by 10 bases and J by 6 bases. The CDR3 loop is CATAGDRGRQPQHF. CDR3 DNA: TGTGCCACCGCGGGGGACAGGGGACGTCAGCCCCAGCATTTT.

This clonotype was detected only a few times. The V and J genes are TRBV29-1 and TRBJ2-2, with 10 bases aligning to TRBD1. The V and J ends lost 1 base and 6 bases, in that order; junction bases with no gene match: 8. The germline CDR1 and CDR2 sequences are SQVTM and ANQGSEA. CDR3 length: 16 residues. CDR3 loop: CSVEGHSGTGAGELFF. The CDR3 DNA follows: TGCAGCGTTGAAGGCCATTCCGGGACAGGGGCCGGGGAGCTGTTTTTT.

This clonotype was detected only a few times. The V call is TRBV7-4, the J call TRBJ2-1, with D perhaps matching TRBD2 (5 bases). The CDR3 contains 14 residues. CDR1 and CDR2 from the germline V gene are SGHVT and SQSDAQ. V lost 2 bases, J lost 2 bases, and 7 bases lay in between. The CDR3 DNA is TGTGCCAGCAGCTTACCTAGCACCTACAATGAGCAGTTCTTC. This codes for CASSLPSTYNEQFF.